Listed below are T cell receptor beta chains from one sample, sequenced in a study of control samples from healthy donors and cancer patients. Profiled with immunoSEQ multiplex PCR; TCRdb holds only in-frame clones, not every one. This table holds 150,000 or so clones, 93% found once. Sample: blood. The receptor source for this set is a woman between 55 and 75 years old in good health. Each CDR3 is given without its conserved first and last residue. Fields, in order: V gene, J gene, D gene, CDR3 protein. The D gene is left open where the match is weak.

v_call: TRBV6-5; j_call: TRBJ1-3; d_call: TRBD1; cdr3_aa: ASSYGGTVSGNTIY
v_call: TRBV4-3; j_call: TRBJ1-6; d_call: TRBD1; cdr3_aa: ASSHGTGLSYNSPLH
v_call: TRBV6-5; j_call: TRBJ1-2; d_call: .; cdr3_aa: ASRDGRGNYGYT
v_call: TRBV5-1; j_call: TRBJ2-7; d_call: .; cdr3_aa: ASSLEVPSYEQY
v_call: TRBV7-9; j_call: TRBJ1-3; d_call: .; cdr3_aa: ANPRDSSGNTIY
v_call: TRBV2; j_call: TRBJ1-5; d_call: TRBD1; cdr3_aa: ASRAGQGAEYQPQH
v_call: TRBV5-6; j_call: TRBJ2-5; d_call: TRBD2; cdr3_aa: ASSWRTSGGRRETQY
v_call: TRBV7-2; j_call: TRBJ1-3; d_call: .; cdr3_aa: ASSSNLISGNTIY
v_call: TRBV19; j_call: TRBJ2-7; d_call: .; cdr3_aa: ASSPVGGGYEQY
v_call: TRBV6-2/TRBV6-3; j_call: TRBJ2-5; d_call: .; cdr3_aa: ASSYGETQY
v_call: TRBV7-9; j_call: TRBJ1-4; d_call: .; cdr3_aa: ASSREKLF
v_call: TRBV19; j_call: TRBJ1-2; d_call: TRBD1; cdr3_aa: ASRASGGFTFYGYT
v_call: TRBV2; j_call: TRBJ1-5; d_call: .; cdr3_aa: ASCGEGNQPQH
v_call: TRBV7-9; j_call: TRBJ1-1; d_call: .; cdr3_aa: ASRKTVPNTEAF
v_call: TRBV11-2; j_call: TRBJ1-1; d_call: .; cdr3_aa: ASSLRPPGGLGDTEAF
v_call: TRBV5-5; j_call: TRBJ1-4; d_call: .; cdr3_aa: ASSLDGAVTEKLF
v_call: TRBV19; j_call: TRBJ2-3; d_call: .; cdr3_aa: ASSIRLAAITDTQY
v_call: TRBV6-5; j_call: TRBJ2-2; d_call: .; cdr3_aa: ASSRTVTNTGELF
v_call: TRBV7-2; j_call: TRBJ2-2; d_call: .; cdr3_aa: ASSFEGGYGELF
v_call: TRBV5-1; j_call: TRBJ1-5; d_call: .; cdr3_aa: ASSLGSNQPQH
v_call: TRBV14; j_call: TRBJ2-1; d_call: TRBD2; cdr3_aa: ASSQRTSAGNNEQF
v_call: TRBV3-1/TRBV3-2; j_call: TRBJ1-1; d_call: .; cdr3_aa: ASSQGGWPLNTEAF
v_call: TRBV5-1; j_call: TRBJ2-7; d_call: .; cdr3_aa: ASSSGRGGGSYEQY
v_call: TRBV20-1; j_call: TRBJ2-5; d_call: .; cdr3_aa: SASLLVGETQY
v_call: TRBV5-6; j_call: TRBJ1-3; d_call: .; cdr3_aa: ASSLKLTASGNTIY
v_call: TRBV18; j_call: TRBJ2-3; d_call: TRBD1; cdr3_aa: ASSQPGQVTDTQY
v_call: TRBV4-1; j_call: TRBJ2-7; d_call: TRBD1; cdr3_aa: ASSQDRTGGYEQY
v_call: TRBV10-3; j_call: TRBJ2-3; d_call: .; cdr3_aa: AIRYPESTDTQY
v_call: TRBV5-6; j_call: TRBJ2-4; d_call: TRBD2; cdr3_aa: ASSLAASGGWEAKNIQY
v_call: TRBV6-4; j_call: TRBJ1-1; d_call: .; cdr3_aa: ASRDRDVAF
v_call: TRBV5-1; j_call: TRBJ1-2; d_call: .; cdr3_aa: ASSLEAGARYGYT
v_call: TRBV12-5; j_call: TRBJ1-1; d_call: .; cdr3_aa: ASGGVAGSSLRNTEAF
v_call: TRBV30; j_call: TRBJ1-1; d_call: TRBD1; cdr3_aa: ACGQGGMNTEAF
v_call: TRBV18; j_call: TRBJ2-2; d_call: TRBD2; cdr3_aa: ASSAGGTNTGELF
v_call: TRBV29-1; j_call: TRBJ1-2; d_call: .; cdr3_aa: SVEEHGYT
v_call: TRBV4-2; j_call: TRBJ2-7; d_call: TRBD2; cdr3_aa: ASSQDRGASGGAYEQY
v_call: TRBV5-4; j_call: TRBJ1-2; d_call: .; cdr3_aa: ASSSGQGLGGYT
v_call: TRBV6-5; j_call: TRBJ2-2; d_call: .; cdr3_aa: ASSNRVTTGELF
v_call: TRBV19; j_call: TRBJ1-2; d_call: .; cdr3_aa: ASSFIGTARANYGYT
v_call: TRBV25-1; j_call: TRBJ1-2; d_call: .; cdr3_aa: ASSSTGTNGYT
v_call: TRBV5-1; j_call: TRBJ1-2; d_call: .; cdr3_aa: ASSPGTPNYGYT
v_call: TRBV5-4; j_call: TRBJ1-6; d_call: TRBD1; cdr3_aa: ASSRGRQGADNSPLH
v_call: TRBV5-1; j_call: TRBJ2-7; d_call: .; cdr3_aa: ASSLEGGYEQY
v_call: TRBV9; j_call: TRBJ1-2; d_call: TRBD1; cdr3_aa: ASSRGGAGGYT
v_call: TRBV3-1/TRBV3-2; j_call: TRBJ1-6; d_call: .; cdr3_aa: ASSQVYGNSPLH
v_call: TRBV4-3; j_call: TRBJ2-3; d_call: .; cdr3_aa: ASSRARGADTQY
v_call: TRBV2; j_call: TRBJ2-7; d_call: TRBD2; cdr3_aa: ASSEYRGGRGLEQY
v_call: TRBV27; j_call: TRBJ2-2; d_call: .; cdr3_aa: ASSLSTAGWGGELF
v_call: TRBV27; j_call: TRBJ1-1; d_call: .; cdr3_aa: ASSREGGNTEAF
v_call: TRBV30; j_call: TRBJ1-2; d_call: .; cdr3_aa: AWSIRTYGYT
v_call: TRBV19; j_call: TRBJ1-5; d_call: .; cdr3_aa: ASDDRMMGQPQH
v_call: TRBV25-1; j_call: TRBJ1-1; d_call: .; cdr3_aa: ASLPDSQVLGAF
v_call: TRBV4-3; j_call: TRBJ1-2; d_call: TRBD1; cdr3_aa: ASSHRGAQLGGYT
v_call: TRBV5-4; j_call: TRBJ2-1; d_call: TRBD2; cdr3_aa: ASSPGLAGGHSYNEQF
v_call: TRBV6-6; j_call: TRBJ1-4; d_call: .; cdr3_aa: ASSYRGATNEKLF
v_call: TRBV9; j_call: TRBJ1-5; d_call: .; cdr3_aa: ASSVEEGDQPQH
v_call: TRBV18; j_call: TRBJ1-5; d_call: TRBD1; cdr3_aa: ASSPGMQGDGQPQH
v_call: TRBV5-1; j_call: TRBJ1-1; d_call: .; cdr3_aa: ASSISENTEAF
v_call: TRBV7-9; j_call: TRBJ1-1; d_call: .; cdr3_aa: ASSFRGPNTEAF